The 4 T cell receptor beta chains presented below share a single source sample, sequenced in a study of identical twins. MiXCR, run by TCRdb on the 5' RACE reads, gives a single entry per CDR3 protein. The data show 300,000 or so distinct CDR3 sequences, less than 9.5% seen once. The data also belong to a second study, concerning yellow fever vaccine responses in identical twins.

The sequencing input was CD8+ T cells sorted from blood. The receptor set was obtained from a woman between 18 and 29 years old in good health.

The CDR3 loop is CASSHRENTGELFF. In DNA form, the CDR3 reads TGTGCCAGCAGCCACAGGGAAAACACCGGGGAGCTGTTTTTT. This chain uses TRBV3-1 with TRBJ2-2; possible D gene TRBD1, 5 bases. In germline, CDR1 is LGHDT, CDR2 YNNKEL (reference sequence). V gave up 3 bases and J gave up 2 bases, with 7 bases separating them. The CDR3 covers 14 residues. Drawing the rest from reference TRBV3-1 and TRBJ2-2, the complete variable domain is DTAVSQTPKYLVTQMGNDKSIKCEQNLGHDTMYWYKQDSKKFLKIMFSYNNKELIINETVPNRFSPKSPDKAHLNLHINSLELGDSAVYFCASSHRENTGELFFGEGSRLTVL.

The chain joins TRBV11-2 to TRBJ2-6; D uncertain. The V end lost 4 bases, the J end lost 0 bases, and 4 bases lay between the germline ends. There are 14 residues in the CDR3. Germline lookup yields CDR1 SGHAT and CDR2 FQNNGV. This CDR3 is CASSYDSGANVLTF. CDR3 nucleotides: TGTGCCAGCAGCTACGACTCTGGGGCCAACGTCCTGACTTTC.

The CDR3 nucleotides read TGTGCCAGCAGTCCCCTCTTGTTGGAGGCCTCTGGAAACACCATATATTTT. Encoded protein: CASSPLLLEASGNTIYF. This chain connects TRBV28 to TRBJ1-3, with D unclear. The germline V and J ends were trimmed by 5 bases and 0 bases, with 17 bases remaining between them. The CDR3 extends over 17 amino acids. CDR1 MDHEN and CDR2 SYDVKM come from the germline V gene.

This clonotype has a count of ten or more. CDR3 sequence (DNA): TGTGCCAGCAGCTTACTAGATAACACAGATACGCAGTATTTT. This encodes CASSLLDNTDTQYF. The chain uses TRBV7-9 and TRBJ2-3; D gene ambiguous. From germline, CDR1 is SEHNR and CDR2 FQNEAQ (reference sequence). Trimming stripped 2 bases from V and 2 bases from J, with 8 bases between. The CDR3 runs to 14 residues.